This T cell receptor beta chain stems from a study of CD8+CD57+ T cells in acquired aplastic anemia. Study information: Each DNA sample taken from sorted CD4+ and CD8+ cells came to around 2.9 ug on average. Sequencing produced an average of approximately 11 million reads per healthy donor for CD4+ cells. Study-wide results and caveats: Patients showed no significant difference from controls in CD8+ Simpson's diversity. Common to patients and controls were 25 to 30 CD8+ CDR3 sequences.

Germline assignment: CDR1 DFQATT and CDR2 SNEGSKA (reference sequence). Trimming took 1 base from V and 11 from J, leaving 4 bases between them. The CDR3 length is 9 residues. TCR beta VDJ combinations and CDR3 sequences were profiled from genomic DNA. TCRdb analysed the reads with MiXCR anew, one entry per CDR3 protein. The sample holds over 150,000 distinct CDR3 sequences, roughly half seen once. About this clonotype itself: Its antigen is undetermined.

The specimen sequenced was sorted CD4+, CD8+, or CD8+CD57+ T cells (not recorded which) from PBMCs. This chain links TRBV20-1 with TRBJ2-3; D is uncertain. This TCR derives from a human donor in good health, serving as a control. This CDR3 is CSARGGQYF. The CDR3 bases are TGCAGTGCTAGAGGGGGGCAGTATTTT.